The 23 T cell receptor beta chains given below trace back to one sample, sequenced in a study of response to subunit inactivated influenza vaccine. TCRdb reprocessed the RT-PCR reads via MiXCR and lists one record per CDR3 protein. The top ten clones hold less than 8.5% of a sample with roughly 710,000 distinct CDR3 sequences, 12% to 15% of them seen once. This specimen consisted of PBMCs from blood, obtained roughly 15 days before vaccination. These receptors all come from a man aged 45-65 years who received an inactivated influenza vaccine.

This clonotype was seen at least ten times. The chain recombines TRBV19 with TRBJ1-1, with D unclear. The germline V gene encodes CDR1 LNHDA and CDR2 SQIVND (reference sequence). Trimming cost V 1 base and J 4 bases, with 16 bases left between them. The CDR3 is made up of 16 amino acids. In DNA form, the CDR3 reads TGTGCCAGTAGTATAGCACCCCGGAGACTTGCCACTGAAGCTTTCTTT. Residues: CASSIAPRRLATEAFF. The full variable domain, rest sourced from reference TRBV19 and TRBJ1-1, is DGGITQSPKYLFRKEGQNVTLSCEQNLNHDAMYWYRQDPGQGLRLIYYSQIVNDFQKGDIAEGYSVSREKKESFPLTVTSAQKNPTAFYLCASSIAPRRLATEAFFGQGTRLTVV.

This clonotype appeared a few times. The rearrangement uses TRBV5-1 and TRBJ2-1, with a weak D call TRBD2 (5 bases). In germline, CDR1 is SGHRS, CDR2 YFSETQ. The CDR3 consists of 15 residues. V lost 5 bases to trimming and J lost 0 bases, with 12 bases between them. Written as DNA, the CDR3 is TGCGCCAGCAGAATAGCGTCCAGCTCCTACAATGAGCAGTTCTTC. It specifies CASRIASSSYNEQFF. Variable domain in full (rest from reference TRBV5-1 and TRBJ2-1): KAGVTQTPRYLIKTRGQQVTLSCSPISGHRSVSWYQQTPGQGLQFLFEYFSETQRNKGNFPGRFSGRQFSNSRSEMNVSTLELGDSALYLCASRIASSSYNEQFFGPGTRLTVL.

This clonotype was seen many times. This chain links TRBV7-2 with TRBJ2-2; D call uncertain. This CDR3 has 13 amino acids. V was cut by 4 bases and J by 4 bases, with 7 bases left in between. Germline V lookup: CDR1 SGHTA, CDR2 FQGNSA. The CDR3 sequence: CASSSPPTGELFF. The CDR3 nucleotides read TGTGCCAGCAGCTCTCCCCCCACCGGGGAGCTGTTTTTT. Variable domain in full (rest from reference TRBV7-2 and TRBJ2-2): GAGVSQSPSNKVTEKGKDVELRCDPISGHTALYWYRQSLGQGLEFLIYFQGNSAPDKSGLPSDRFSAERTGGSVSTLTIQRTQQEDSAVYLCASSSPPTGELFFGEGSRLTVL.

This clonotype has more than one count but fewer than ten. The CDR3 DNA follows: TGCGCCAGCAGCCCAAGATTTAGCCTAGCGGGAGCGAACACCGGGGAGCTGTTTTTT. Amino acid sequence: CASSPRFSLAGANTGELFF. This chain links TRBV4-1 with TRBJ2-2, with 10 bases fitting TRBD2. Losses at the gene ends were 4 bases for V and 0 bases for J; bases not matched to a gene: 11. Germline V gene lookup returns CDR1 MGHRA and CDR2 YSYEKL. The CDR3 has 19 residues.

This clonotype has at least ten counts. The chain joins TRBV27 to TRBJ2-3; 12 nucleotides agree with TRBD2. Germline-derived CDR1 and CDR2 are MNHEY and SMNVEV (reference sequence). The CDR3 length is 15 residues. The V and J ends lost 3 bases and 6 bases, in that order; junction bases with no gene match: 4. In nucleotides, the CDR3 is TGTGCCAGCAGTTTTCCTAGCGGGGGGGACGATACGCAGTATTTT. Translated, it gives CASSFPSGGDDTQYF.

Only a few counts were recorded for this clonotype. This rearrangement joins TRBV6-1 to TRBJ1-1, with D tentatively TRBD1 (6 bases). The CDR3 length is 15 residues. Germline-derived CDR1 and CDR2 are MNHNS and SASEGT. V was pared by 6 bases and J by 1 base, with 15 bases between. The CDR3: CASRETGRENTEAFF. The CDR3 DNA reads TGTGCCAGCAGGGAAACAGGGCGAGAGAACACTGAAGCTTTCTTT.

Only a few counts were recorded for this clonotype. V gene TRBV4-1 combines with J gene TRBJ1-3; D ambiguous. The CDR3 runs to 15 residues. Germline lookup yields CDR1 MGHRA and CDR2 YSYEKL. Trimming pared 3 bases from V and 0 bases from J, leaving 9 bases between. As DNA, the CDR3 is TGCGCCAGCAGCCAGCCTCTCCGCTCTGGAAACACCATATATTTT. Encoded protein: CASSQPLRSGNTIYF.

The genes are TRBV20-1 and TRBJ1-4; TRBD1 matches 10 bases. CDR1 and CDR2 (germline): DFQATT, SNEGSKA (reference sequence). The CDR3 covers 14 residues. Losses at the gene ends were 1 base for V and 6 bases for J; bases not matched to a gene: 2. CDR3 in DNA: TGCAGTGCTAGAGTTGGACAGGGGGATGAAAAACTGTTTTTT. Protein product: CSARVGQGDEKLFF.

This clonotype was seen more than once but under ten times. The J gene is TRBJ1-2, the V gene TRBV5-1, with unresolved D. V dropped 1 base and J dropped 0 bases, with 7 bases sitting between them. This CDR3 has 14 residues. Germline values: CDR1 SGHRS, CDR2 YFSETQ. The CDR3 nucleotides read TGCGCCAGCAGCTTGCGGGCCGCTAACTATGGCTACACCTTC. It encodes CASSLRAANYGYTF.

The rearrangement links TRBV5-1 to TRBJ2-7, with D uncertain. Trimming left V 3 bases short and J 7 bases short, with 11 bases between. Looked up from germline, CDR1 is SGHRS and CDR2 is YFSETQ. The CDR3 sequence is 12 residues long. The CDR3 DNA follows: TGCGCCAGCAGCTCCGACTCCTGGGAGCAGTACTTC. It is translated as CASSSDSWEQYF.

This clonotype occurred a few times. The genes are TRBV7-2 and TRBJ1-1; TRBD1 aligns across 10 bases. Looked up from germline, CDR1 is SGHTA and CDR2 is FQGNSA. V lost 1 base and J lost 0; bases outside the gene matches: 11. The CDR3 spans 19 residues. The CDR3 coding sequence is TGTGCCAGCAGCTTAGTGCGGTACCGGGACAGGGGAATGAACACTGAAGCTTTCTTT. It is translated as CASSLVRYRDRGMNTEAFF.

This chain uses TRBV4-3 with TRBJ2-7, with 8 bases aligning to TRBD2. The V gene end was trimmed by 2 bases and the J gene end by 5 bases; junction bases not matched to a gene: 8. CDR1 and CDR2 from the germline V gene are LGHNA and YSLEER. The CDR3 is 15 residues long. CDR3 protein: CASSQTSSGSNEQYF. CDR3 in DNA: TGCGCCAGCAGCCAAACGAGCAGCGGGAGCAACGAGCAGTACTTC.

This clonotype turned up a few times. The V call is TRBV11-2, the J call TRBJ1-1; 10 bases are a match to TRBD1. The CDR3 contains 19 residues. CDR1 and CDR2 from the germline V gene are SGHAT and FQNNGV. Germline trimming cut 5 bases from V and 0 bases from J; bases unmatched to any gene: 15. This chain's CDR3 is CASSVRIMTGGEMNTEAFF. CDR3 sequence (DNA): TGTGCCAGCAGCGTGCGTATAATGACAGGGGGCGAGATGAACACTGAAGCTTTCTTT.

The sample holds one count of this clonotype. The V and J genes are TRBV11-2 and TRBJ2-4; the D gene is possibly TRBD2 (5 bases). The CDR3 contains 15 residues. The ends were cut back, 3 bases at V and 0 bases at J, with 9 bases in the middle. CDR1 is SGHAT, CDR2 FQNNGV, per germline. CDR3 sequence (DNA): TGTGCCAGCAGCTTTCGGGGAGTAGCCAAAAACATTCAGTACTTC. As protein: CASSFRGVAKNIQYF.

The table lists this clonotype with a few counts. The chain employs TRBV6-2 or TRBV6-3 and TRBJ1-2; weak D call: TRBD1 (5 bases). The CDR3 extends over 13 amino acids. The V end lost 6 bases, the J end lost 1 base, and 9 bases lay between the germline ends. Per the germline V gene, CDR1 is MNHEY and CDR2 is SVGEGT. CDR3 DNA: TGTGCCAGCAGCCGACAGAATAACTATGGCTACACCTTC. Translated, it gives CASSRQNNYGYTF.

The rearrangement uses TRBV2 and TRBJ2-1; 7 nucleotides agree with TRBD2. The trim removed 3 bases at V and 1 base at J, leaving 0 bases unmatched. Germline V gene lookup returns CDR1 SNHLY and CDR2 FYNNEI. The CDR3 consists of 14 residues. In nucleotides, the CDR3 is TGTGCCAGCAGTGAGGGGGGGTCCTACAATGAGCAGTTCTTC. Translating gives CASSEGGSYNEQFF. Complete variable domain (other parts from reference TRBV2 and TRBJ2-1): EPEVTQTPSHQVTQMGQEVILRCVPISNHLYFYWYRQILGQKVEFLVSFYNNEISEKSEIFDDQFSVERPDGSNFTLKIRSTKLEDSAMYFCASSEGGSYNEQFFGPGTRLTVL.

The gene calls are TRBV5-6 and TRBJ2-1; 7 bases line up with TRBD2. Germline V gene data show CDR1 as SGHDT and CDR2 as YYEEEE. V shed 0 bases, J shed 1 base, and the junction held 13 bases outside the gene matches. CDR3 length equals 19 residues. The CDR3 DNA reads TGTGCCAGCAGCTTGGCCGGTGGGGCTAGCGGTGGTTCCTACAATGAGCAGTTCTTC. This codes for CASSLAGGASGGSYNEQFF.

Many counts were recorded for this clonotype. This chain connects TRBV4-2 to TRBJ2-7; no clear D. This CDR3 has 14 residues. Germline-derived CDR1 and CDR2 are LGHNA and YNFKEQ. The ends were cut back, 0 bases at V and 1 base at J, with 7 bases in the middle. In DNA form, the CDR3 reads TGTGCCAGCAGCCAAGAGATCCGGTCCTACGAGCAGTACTTC. Translated: CASSQEIRSYEQYF.

The chain combines TRBV28 with TRBJ1-5; TRBD1 is a possible D gene (5 bases). Between the trimmed V and J ends, which lost 4 bases and 3 bases, there was a span of 10 bases. CDR3 length equals 14 residues. Germline CDR1 is MDHEN and CDR2 is SYDVKM. CDR3 in DNA: TGTGCCAGCAGTTCTGGGGGAATCAATCAGCCCCAGCATTTT. It specifies CASSSGGINQPQHF.

The genes are TRBV4-2 and TRBJ2-4; 7 nucleotides align to TRBD2. Germline V gene data show CDR1 as LGHNA and CDR2 as YNFKEQ. The CDR3 length is 13 residues. Germline trimming cut 4 bases from V and 7 bases from J; bases unmatched to any gene: 4. Here the CDR3 reads CASSRAGNNIQYF. In DNA form, the CDR3 reads TGTGCCAGCAGCCGAGCGGGGAACAACATTCAGTACTTC.

The chain is built from TRBV28 and TRBJ1-2; D is unresolved. The CDR3 spans 14 residues. In germline, CDR1 is MDHEN, CDR2 SYDVKM. Trimming cost V 5 bases and J 1 base, with 11 bases left between them. Here the CDR3 DNA reads TGTGCCAGCAGTCCGCTGGGGAATAACTATGGCTACACCTTC. It is translated as CASSPLGNNYGYTF.

Comment on this clonotype: The CDR3 carries no conserved terminal phenylalanine or tryptophan, so it likely arises from a read error. The V and J genes are TRBV19 and TRBJ2-1; D possibly uses TRBD1 or TRBD2 (6 bases each). The CDR3 totals 13 residues. Germline V gene data show CDR1 as LNHDA and CDR2 as SQIVND (reference sequence). Trimming removed 5 bases at V and 9 bases at J, with 14 bases between. The chain's CDR3 is CASSDVGGGEQFL. The CDR3 DNA follows: TGTGCCAGTAGTGATGTGGGGGGCGGTGAGCAGTTCCTC.

This clonotype was recorded at least ten times. This chain joins TRBV12-3 or TRBV12-4 and TRBJ1-3; TRBD1 is a possible D gene (6 bases). V was shortened by 6 bases and J by 2 bases, with 11 bases between the two germline ends. There are 14 residues in the CDR3. The CDR3 is CASRSTGPGNTIYF. Written as DNA, the CDR3 is TGTGCCAGCAGATCTACAGGGCCTGGAAACACCATATATTTT.